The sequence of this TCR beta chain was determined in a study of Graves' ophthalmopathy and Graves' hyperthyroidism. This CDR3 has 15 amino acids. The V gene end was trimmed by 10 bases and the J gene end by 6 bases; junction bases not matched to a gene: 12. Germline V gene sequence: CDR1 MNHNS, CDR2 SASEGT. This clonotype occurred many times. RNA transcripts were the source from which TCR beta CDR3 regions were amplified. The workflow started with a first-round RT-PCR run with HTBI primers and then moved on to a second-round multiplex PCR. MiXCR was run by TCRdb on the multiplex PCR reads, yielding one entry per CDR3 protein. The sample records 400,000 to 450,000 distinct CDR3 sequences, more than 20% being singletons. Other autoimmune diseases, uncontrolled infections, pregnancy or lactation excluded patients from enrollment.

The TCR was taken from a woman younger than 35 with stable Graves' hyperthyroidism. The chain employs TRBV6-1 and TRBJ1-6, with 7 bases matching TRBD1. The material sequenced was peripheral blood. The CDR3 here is CAIRDRALGNSPLHF. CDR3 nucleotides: TGTGCCATACGGGACAGAGCCTTGGGTAATTCACCCCTCCACTTT.